Listed below are T cell receptor beta chains from one sample, sequenced in a study of cytotoxic CD8 clonotypes in ibrutinib-treated CLL. Generated by immunoSEQ multiplex PCR, the TCRdb table keeps only in-frame clones and is missing some. The sample consists of hundreds of thousands of clones, 80% of them appearing once. This specimen consisted of PBMCs, obtained before ibrutinib treatment. These receptors were collected from a human donor with chronic lymphocytic leukemia. Each CDR3 is given with its conserved first and last residue. The order of the fields is D gene, V gene, J gene, clone size, CDR3 protein, CDR3 DNA. D genes are given only for firm matches. Some rows mark clone size as missing; the rest say once, few, many or name a class of expanded clone.

d_gene: TRBD2
v_gene: TRBV27
j_gene: TRBJ2-5
abundance: once
CDR3aa: CASSLSHMRASGREETQYF
CDR3nt: TGTGCCAGCAGTTTATCACATATGCGGGCTAGCGGGAGGGAAGAGACCCAGTACTTC

d_gene: NA
v_gene: TRBV5-1
j_gene: TRBJ1-1
abundance: NA
CDR3aa: CASSLYETEAFF
CDR3nt: TGCGCCAGCAGCTTGTACGAAACTGAAGCTTTCTTT

d_gene: NA
v_gene: TRBV28
j_gene: TRBJ2-3
abundance: once
CDR3aa: CASSSLRIGPDTQYF
CDR3nt: TGTGCCAGCAGTTCTCTGAGAATTGGGCCAGATACGCAGTATTTT

d_gene: NA
v_gene: TRBV4-1
j_gene: TRBJ2-3
abundance: NA
CDR3aa: CASSQLSVTSTDTQYF
CDR3nt: TGCGCCAGCAGCCAACTTAGCGTAACTAGCACAGATACGCAGTATTTT

d_gene: NA
v_gene: TRBV30
j_gene: TRBJ1-3
abundance: NA
CDR3aa: CAWSRGYSGNTIYF
CDR3nt: TGTGCCTGGTCACGGGGGTATTCTGGAAACACCATATATTTT

d_gene: NA
v_gene: TRBV7-9
j_gene: TRBJ1-1
abundance: once
CDR3aa: CASSLALRVSGTEAFF
CDR3nt: TGTGCCAGCAGCTTAGCGCTTCGGGTCAGTGGCACTGAAGCTTTCTTT

d_gene: TRBD2
v_gene: TRBV11-3
j_gene: TRBJ2-1
abundance: NA
CDR3aa: CASSLVSSGPYNEQFF
CDR3nt: TGTGCCAGCAGCTTAGTCTCTAGCGGACCCTACAATGAGCAGTTCTTC

d_gene: TRBD1
v_gene: TRBV5-5
j_gene: TRBJ1-1
abundance: NA
CDR3aa: CASSLGDTGALEAFF
CDR3nt: TGTGCCAGCAGCTTGGGGGATACAGGGGCCCTTGAAGCTTTCTTT

d_gene: NA
v_gene: TRBV5-1
j_gene: TRBJ1-2
abundance: few
CDR3aa: CASSAGTDYGYTF
CDR3nt: TGCGCCAGCAGCGCCGGGACGGACTATGGCTACACCTTC

d_gene: TRBD2
v_gene: TRBV4-1
j_gene: TRBJ2-1
abundance: NA
CDR3aa: CASSQETMTSKNEQFF
CDR3nt: TGCGCCAGCAGCCAAGAAACAATGACTAGCAAGAATGAGCAGTTCTTC

d_gene: NA
v_gene: TRBV5-4
j_gene: TRBJ2-7
abundance: NA
CDR3aa: CASSGHGPLFEQYF
CDR3nt: TGTGCCAGCAGCGGACACGGGCCGCTATTCGAGCAGTACTTC

d_gene: NA
v_gene: TRBV9
j_gene: TRBJ1-5
abundance: NA
CDR3aa: CASSVSSGNGQPQHF
CDR3nt: TGTGCCAGCAGCGTTAGTTCAGGGAACGGACAGCCCCAGCATTTT

d_gene: NA
v_gene: TRBV5-1
j_gene: TRBJ2-5
abundance: NA
CDR3aa: CASSLSGRNFQETQYF
CDR3nt: TGCGCCAGCAGCTTATCGGGACGGAATTTTCAAGAGACCCAGTACTTC

d_gene: NA
v_gene: TRBV30
j_gene: TRBJ1-2
abundance: once
CDR3aa: CAWSVGDGYTF
CDR3nt: TGTGCCTGGAGTGTCGGGGATGGCTACACCTTC

d_gene: NA
v_gene: TRBV11-2
j_gene: TRBJ1-1
abundance: NA
CDR3aa: CASSGPGPWNTEAFF
CDR3nt: TGTGCCAGCAGCGGACCGGGACCCTGGAACACTGAAGCTTTCTTT

d_gene: NA
v_gene: TRBV5-1
j_gene: TRBJ2-6
abundance: NA
CDR3aa: CASSLSVAGANVLTF
CDR3nt: TGCGCCAGCAGCTTGTCGGTGGCTGGGGCCAACGTCCTGACTTTC

d_gene: TRBD1
v_gene: TRBV28
j_gene: TRBJ1-5
abundance: NA
CDR3aa: CASSSTFTGTGASRQPQHF
CDR3nt: TGTGCCAGCAGTTCGACGTTTACCGGGACAGGGGCCTCAAGGCAGCCCCAGCATTTT

d_gene: NA
v_gene: TRBV9
j_gene: TRBJ2-2
abundance: once
CDR3aa: CASSVAGQTNTGELFF
CDR3nt: TGTGCCAGCAGCGTAGCGGGGCAGACGAACACCGGGGAGCTGTTTTTT

d_gene: NA
v_gene: TRBV13
j_gene: TRBJ2-1
abundance: NA
CDR3aa: CASSLGVGLNNEQFF
CDR3nt: TGTGCCAGCAGCTTGGGCGTGGGCCTGAACAATGAGCAGTTCTTC

d_gene: NA
v_gene: TRBV27
j_gene: TRBJ1-1
abundance: NA
CDR3aa: CASSLRRGNMNTEAFF
CDR3nt: TGTGCCAGCAGTTTAAGACGGGGAAACATGAACACTGAAGCTTTCTTT

d_gene: NA
v_gene: TRBV11-1
j_gene: TRBJ1-1
abundance: NA
CDR3aa: CASSRNRDRPEAFF
CDR3nt: TGTGCCAGCAGCCGGAACCGGGACCGCCCTGAAGCTTTCTTT

d_gene: NA
v_gene: TRBV28
j_gene: TRBJ1-5
abundance: few
CDR3aa: CASSPIGAQPQHF
CDR3nt: TGTGCCAGCAGTCCAATCGGAGCTCAGCCCCAGCATTTT

d_gene: TRBD2
v_gene: TRBV6-5
j_gene: TRBJ2-7
abundance: NA
CDR3aa: CASSLRGGTYEQYF
CDR3nt: TGTGCCAGCTCCCTCCGGGGGGGTACCTACGAGCAGTACTTC

d_gene: TRBD1
v_gene: TRBV6-5
j_gene: TRBJ1-2
abundance: NA
CDR3aa: CASSGDRRLNYGYTF
CDR3nt: TGTGCCAGCAGTGGGGACAGGAGACTTAACTATGGCTACACCTTC

d_gene: NA
v_gene: TRBV5-1
j_gene: TRBJ2-7
abundance: NA
CDR3aa: CASSEERGAPYEQYF
CDR3nt: TGCGCCAGCAGCGAGGAACGGGGGGCGCCGTACGAGCAGTACTTC

d_gene: TRBD2
v_gene: TRBV9
j_gene: TRBJ2-5
abundance: NA
CDR3aa: CASSADVLAGQETQYF
CDR3nt: TGTGCCAGCAGCGCCGACGTTCTAGCGGGACAAGAGACCCAGTACTTC

d_gene: TRBD2
v_gene: TRBV6-5
j_gene: TRBJ2-5
abundance: NA
CDR3aa: CASSYSSGTTQETQYF
CDR3nt: TGTGCCAGCAGTTACTCTAGCGGGACAACCCAAGAGACCCAGTACTTC